Shown below are 22 T cell receptor beta chains from a single sample sequenced in a study of shared clonotypes between healthy human individuals (dated by TCRdb to about 2020). The method behind the library was the immunoSEQ multiplex PCR assay. TCRdb's version of the immuneACCESS table is confined to in-frame rearrangements and falls short of the full clone set. An unresolved V gene accounts for under half of the shortfall where checked; the remainder is of unknown origin. The sample data list around 2.1 million clones, and about 92% of these were observed just once. The ten largest clones represent about 1.8% of the sample. CD8 naive samples were CD45RO-negative cells positively selected for CCR7, giving a CD45RA+CCR7+ population that excluded TemRA cells. Sequenced input: naive CD8+ T cells from PBMCs. The cell subset or site label, read with the paper, signifies: CD45RA+CCR7+. These receptors all stem from a young man in good health. Some clones in this sample may be carry-over from other donors' samples.

The chain employs TRBV2 and TRBJ2-1, with 14 positions matching TRBD2. CDR1 and CDR2 from the germline V gene are SNHLY and FYNNEI. This CDR3 has 21 residues. Unmatched junction bases numbered 16, after V lost 3 bases and J lost 3 bases. This CDR3 is CASSDDPGEGTSGSNYNEQFF. The CDR3 nucleotides read TGTGCCAGCAGTGATGATCCAGGGGAAGGGACTAGCGGGAGTAACTACAATGAGCAGTTCTTC.

This chain links TRBV7-9 with TRBJ1-1, with 7 bases identical to TRBD1. Germline V CDR1 and CDR2: SEHNR, FQNEAQ (reference sequence). V was clipped by 4 bases and J by 1 base; unmatched bases: 3. The CDR3 consists of 14 residues. The CDR3 loop reads CASSYPGGNTEAFF. The DNA of the CDR3 is TGTGCCAGCAGCTACCCAGGGGGGAACACTGAAGCTTTCTTT.

The chain couples TRBV28 to TRBJ1-2, with 9 bases fitting TRBD1. The CDR3 contains 16 residues. V was clipped by 2 bases and J by 6 bases; unmatched bases: 10. Looked up from germline, CDR1 is MDHEN and CDR2 is SYDVKM. The DNA of the CDR3 is TGTGCCAGCAGTTTACCCTTTTCCTGGACAGGGGATGGCTACACCTTC. Its translation is CASSLPFSWTGDGYTF.

This chain joins TRBV28 and TRBJ1-6; 8 positions match TRBD1. Germline V gives CDR1 MDHEN, CDR2 SYDVKM. V was pared by 2 bases and J by 9 bases, with 3 bases of the junction left unmatched. There are 14 residues in the CDR3. The CDR3 protein is CASSLTRGRSPLHF. The CDR3 nucleotides read TGTGCCAGCAGTTTAACCAGGGGGCGTTCACCCCTCCACTTT.

In DNA form, the CDR3 reads TGTGCCATCAGTCCGGGACAGATCTATGGCTACACCTTC. Amino acid sequence: CAISPGQIYGYTF. The chain uses TRBV10-3 and TRBJ1-2; 7 bases are shared with TRBD1. Per the germline V gene, CDR1 is ENHRY and CDR2 is SYGVKD. V dropped 5 bases and J dropped 4; count of bases not matched to a gene: 4. This CDR3 spans 13 amino acids.

The chain has TRBV10-3 and TRBJ1-2; D is perhaps TRBD1 (5 bases). CDR3 length: 13 amino acids. The germline V gene encodes CDR1 ENHRY and CDR2 SYGVKD. Trimming took 3 bases from V and 3 from J, leaving 8 bases between them. CDR3 in amino acids: CAISDGGYYGYTF. The CDR3 coding sequence is TGTGCCATCAGTGATGGGGGATACTATGGCTACACCTTC.

This sequence joins TRBV27 and TRBJ2-1, with D possibly being TRBD2 (6 bases). Trimming cost V 2 bases and J 7 bases, with 15 bases left between them. The V gene's germline CDR1 is MNHEY and CDR2 SMNVEV (reference sequence). This CDR3 region has 15 residues. CDR3 protein: CASSLRGAGWNEQFF. In nucleotides, the CDR3 is TGTGCCAGCAGTTTACGAGGGGCGGGGTGGAATGAGCAGTTCTTC.

This clone was observed a single time. This chain links TRBV19 with TRBJ2-3; D ambiguous. The CDR3 covers 19 residues. V gave up 4 bases and J gave up 3 bases, with 26 bases separating them. Per the germline V gene, CDR1 is LNHDA and CDR2 is SQIVND (reference sequence). The CDR3 DNA sequence: TGTGCCAGTAGTACAAATAGGGCCCAACTCACCCGGTCGACAGATACGCAGTATTTT. It translates to CASSTNRAQLTRSTDTQYF.

CDR3 loop: CASRPGITDTQYF. In DNA form, the CDR3 reads TGTGCCAGCAGGCCAGGGATCACAGATACGCAGTATTTT. V gene TRBV7-9 combines with J gene TRBJ2-3, with D maybe TRBD1 (5 bases). The germline V and J ends were trimmed by 6 bases and 2 bases, with 9 bases remaining between them. Per germline, CDR1 SEHNR and CDR2 FQNEAQ (reference sequence). The CDR3 covers 13 residues.

J is TRBJ2-3 and V is TRBV11-2; TRBD2 matches 7 bases. With V trimmed by 2 bases and J by 1 base, 9 bases remained unmatched. The CDR3 has 17 residues. Looked up from germline, CDR1 is SGHAT and CDR2 is FQNNGV. The CDR3 DNA follows: TGTGCCAGCAGCTTAATCATCGGGGCGGGGGGCACAGATACGCAGTATTTT. Encoded protein: CASSLIIGAGGTDTQYF. The whole variable domain, remainder taken from reference TRBV11-2 and TRBJ2-3, is EAGVAQSPRYKIIEKRQSVAFWCNPISGHATLYWYQQILGQGPKLLIQFQNNGVVDDSQLPKDRFSAERLKGVDSTLKIQPAKLEDSAVYLCASSLIIGAGGTDTQYFGPGTRLTVL.

The chain employs TRBV28 and TRBJ2-1; the match to TRBD2 covers 8 bases. Germline V gives CDR1 MDHEN, CDR2 SYDVKM. Trimming took 6 bases from V and 4 from J; bases not matched to a gene: 17. The CDR3 has 18 amino acids. The CDR3 DNA sequence: TGTGCCAGCAGGTCGGAGACTAGCGTGACGGTAAAATACAATGAGCAGTTCTTC. Translated: CASRSETSVTVKYNEQFF. Full variable domain (remainder filled in from reference TRBV28 and TRBJ2-1): DVKVTQSSRYLVKRTGEKVFLECVQDMDHENMFWYRQDPGLGLRLIYFSYDVKMKEKGDIPEGYSVSREKKERFSLILESASTNQTSMYLCASRSETSVTVKYNEQFFGPGTRLTVL.

This clone was counted a few times. The chain couples TRBV5-1 to TRBJ1-1, with D unresolved. The germline V and J ends were trimmed by 6 bases and 9 bases, with 12 bases remaining between them. This CDR3 spans 11 amino acids. CDR1 is SGHRS, CDR2 YFSETQ, per germline. The CDR3 is CASIVGRQAFF. Here the CDR3 DNA reads TGCGCCAGCATAGTCGGAAGGCAAGCTTTCTTT.

V is TRBV11-2 and J is TRBJ2-3; TRBD2 is a possible D gene (5 bases). There are 15 residues in the CDR3. The germline gives CDR1 SGHAT, CDR2 FQNNGV. The ends were cut back, 8 bases at V and 0 bases at J, with 15 bases in the middle. In DNA form, the CDR3 reads TGTGCCAGCGGGAGCTGGGATCATAGCACAGATACGCAGTATTTT. Residues: CASGSWDHSTDTQYF. The complete variable domain, with remaining parts taken from reference TRBV11-2 and TRBJ2-3, reads EAGVAQSPRYKIIEKRQSVAFWCNPISGHATLYWYQQILGQGPKLLIQFQNNGVVDDSQLPKDRFSAERLKGVDSTLKIQPAKLEDSAVYLCASGSWDHSTDTQYFGPGTRLTVL.

V usage is TRBV11-2 and J usage is TRBJ2-1; 11 bases line up with TRBD2. The CDR3 covers 16 residues. Germline CDR1 SGHAT, CDR2 FQNNGV. Trimming removed 6 bases from V and 8 bases from J; junction bases left unmatched: 12. In DNA form, the CDR3 reads TGTGCCAGCAGTCTAGCGGGAGGATCCCTGGACCATGAGCAGTTCTTC. Its translation: CASSLAGGSLDHEQFF.

The rearrangement links TRBV9 to TRBJ1-2; a weak D match, TRBD1 (6 bases). The germline V and J ends were trimmed by 0 bases and 3 bases, with 15 bases remaining between them. Germline CDR1 is SGDLS and CDR2 is YYNGEE. The CDR3 has 16 amino acids. The CDR3 region is CASSVATQGYDYGYTF. CDR3 sequence (DNA): TGTGCCAGCAGCGTAGCTACTCAGGGGTACGACTATGGCTACACCTTC.

The chain joins TRBV28 to TRBJ2-1; 8 nucleotides line up with TRBD2. The ends lost 3 bases at V and 10 bases at J; junction bases unmatched: 8. Per germline, CDR1 MDHEN and CDR2 SYDVKM. This CDR3 has 14 residues. As DNA, the CDR3 is TGTGCCAGCAGTTTCCCTCGGGAGGGGATCGAGCAGTTCTTC. It encodes CASSFPREGIEQFF.

The rearrangement links TRBV5-4 to TRBJ1-2, with a tentative D call TRBD1 (6 bases). Looked up from germline, CDR1 is SGHNT and CDR2 is YYREEE (reference sequence). The CDR3 length is 16 residues. Trimming pared 2 bases from V and 4 bases from J, leaving 18 bases between. This chain's CDR3 is CASSFPLAGHPYGYTF. The CDR3 DNA follows: TGTGCCAGCAGCTTCCCACTGGCGGGACACCCCTATGGCTACACCTTC.

Written as DNA, the CDR3 is TGTGCCAGCAGCTCGGAAATGGGCTATGGCTACACCTTC. The encoded protein is CASSSEMGYGYTF. The chain links TRBV5-6 to TRBJ1-2, with D uncertain. Germline CDR1 is SGHDT and CDR2 is YYEEEE. The CDR3 is made up of 13 amino acids. The germline V and J ends were trimmed by 3 bases and 4 bases, with 10 bases remaining between them.

Turning to this clone: This specimen includes other DNA sequences encoding the same CDR3. This chain connects TRBV28 to TRBJ2-7, with 9 bases identical to TRBD1. This CDR3 has 13 amino acids. The ends lost 6 bases at V and 4 bases at J; junction bases unmatched: 4. Germline V CDR1 and CDR2: MDHEN, SYDVKM. In nucleotides, the CDR3 is TGTGCCAGCAGATCGGGACAGGGTTACGAGCAGTACTTC. Protein: CASRSGQGYEQYF.

This chain's CDR3 is CASSIDLDRNQPQHF. The CDR3 bases are TGTGCCAGTAGTATAGATCTGGACAGGAATCAGCCCCAGCATTTT. This rearrangement joins TRBV19 to TRBJ1-5; TRBD1 matches at 7 bases. CDR1 is LNHDA and CDR2 is SQIVND in the germline V gene (reference sequence). The CDR3 runs 15 residues. Trimming took 0 bases from V and 4 from J; bases not matched to a gene: 3. Combining the CDR3 with reference TRBV19 and TRBJ1-5 gives the whole variable domain DGGITQSPKYLFRKEGQNVTLSCEQNLNHDAMYWYRQDPGQGLRLIYYSQIVNDFQKGDIAEGYSVSREKKESFPLTVTSAQKNPTAFYLCASSIDLDRNQPQHFGDGTRLSIL.

V usage is TRBV5-5 and J usage is TRBJ2-7; D gene ambiguous. The CDR3 contains 14 residues. The germline V gene encodes CDR1 SGHKS and CDR2 YYEKEE (reference sequence). Trimming shortened V by 3 bases and J by 2 bases, and 12 bases separated the two germline ends. This chain's CDR3 is CASSYLYETYEQYF. In DNA form, the CDR3 reads TGTGCCAGCAGCTACCTTTACGAAACCTACGAGCAGTACTTC.

The rearrangement uses TRBV11-1 and TRBJ2-5; 12 bases fit TRBD2. The CDR3 is 16 residues long. The J segment lost 1 base and the V segment lost 3 bases, leaving 3 bases of the junction unmatched. Per the germline V gene, CDR1 is SGHAT and CDR2 is FQDESV (reference sequence). The CDR3 loop reads CASSLGTSGPQETQYF. CDR3 nucleotide sequence: TGTGCCAGCAGCTTGGGGACTAGCGGGCCCCAAGAGACCCAGTACTTC.